This T cell receptor (beta chain) was identified during a study of cytomegalovirus exposure and HLA in healthy donors. About the study: When 398 donors were genotyped, roughly 82% of them were found to fall in the Caucasian-associated ancestry cluster.

A multiplex PCR was run with 60 Vbeta primers and 13 Jbeta primers. The method was immunoSEQ multiplex PCR; TCRdb's version includes in-frame clones alone and lacks a portion of them. This table holds about 160,000 clones, around 80% found once. Germline-derived CDR1 and CDR2 are SNHLY and FYNNEI. The V gene end was trimmed by 7 bases and the J gene end by 6 bases; junction bases not matched to a gene: 3. The CDR3 consists of 14 residues. Source material: PBMCs. The receptor's source is a woman in her thirties in good health and CMV-seropositive. This rearrangement joins TRBV2 to TRBJ2-2; TRBD2 aligns across 12 bases. CDR3 sequence reads: CASTRLAGAGELFF. CDR3 sequence (DNA): TGTGCCAGCACTAGACTAGCGGGGGCCGGGGAGCTGTTTTTT. The full variable domain, its missing parts supplied by reference TRBV2 and TRBJ2-2, is EPEVTQTPSHQVTQMGQEVILRCVPISNHLYFYWYRQILGQKVEFLVSFYNNEISEKSEIFDDQFSVERPDGSNFTLKIRSTKLEDSAMYFCASTRLAGAGELFFGEGSRLTVL.